The 10 T cell receptor beta chains given below trace back to one sample, sequenced in a study of cytomegalovirus exposure and HLA in healthy donors. Primers included in the PCR were 60 Vbeta and 13 Jbeta primers. Some clones are missing from TCRdb's copy, which holds only in-frame ones; the method was immunoSEQ multiplex PCR. The profile shows under 200,000 clones, more than 60% of them singletons. Sequenced sample: PBMCs. These receptors were collected from a woman aged 40 to 50 in good health and CMV-seropositive.

The chain combines TRBV7-9 with TRBJ2-7; TRBD1 might be the D (7 bases). Germline assignment: CDR1 SEHNR and CDR2 FQNEAQ (reference sequence). The CDR3 totals 15 residues. V was cut by 5 bases and J by 4 bases, with 18 bases left in between. CDR3 coding DNA: TGTGCCAGCAGCGGCCCGACAGGGAGCGGGTACGAGCAGTACTTC. Protein product: CASSGPTGSGYEQYF.

J is TRBJ1-1 and V is TRBV28, with TRBD1 matching 7 bases. The CDR3 loop spans 12 amino acids. Trimming took 8 bases from V and 4 from J; bases not matched to a gene: 4. Germline-derived CDR1 and CDR2 are MDHEN and SYDVKM. The CDR3 region is CASLDRVTEAFF. CDR3 nucleotides: TGTGCCAGCCTCGACAGGGTCACTGAAGCTTTCTTT.

The V call is TRBV7-2, the J call TRBJ1-2; TRBD1 agrees at 11 bases. J lost 7 bases, V lost 4 bases, and 8 bases had no gene match. Germline CDR1 is SGHTA and CDR2 is FQGNSA. This CDR3 is 15 amino acids long. The CDR3 region is CASSSVRGTGGGYTF. In nucleotides, the CDR3 is TGTGCCAGCAGCTCCGTTAGGGGGACAGGGGGTGGCTACACCTTC. Drawing the rest from reference TRBV7-2 and TRBJ1-2, the complete variable domain is GAGVSQSPSNKVTEKGKDVELRCDPISGHTALYWYRQSLGQGLEFLIYFQGNSAPDKSGLPSDRFSAERTGGSVSTLTIQRTQQEDSAVYLCASSSVRGTGGGYTFGSGTRLTVV.

The rearrangement joins TRBV5-5 to TRBJ2-3, with a weak D call TRBD2 (6 bases). CDR3 length: 14 residues. V was pared by 4 bases and J by 2 bases, with 11 bases between. Germline V CDR1 and CDR2: SGHKS, YYEKEE (reference sequence). CDR3 nucleotides: TGTGCCAGCAGCCTAGCGCGTTTCACAGATACGCAGTATTTT. This encodes CASSLARFTDTQYF.

The CDR3 bases are TGTGCCAGCAGCGTAAAAGCGGAGAGCTACAATGAGCAGTTCTTC. Protein product: CASSVKAESYNEQFF. This chain connects TRBV9 to TRBJ2-1; D might be TRBD2 (5 bases). Germline values: CDR1 SGDLS, CDR2 YYNGEE. Between the trimmed V and J ends, which lost 1 base and 3 bases, there was a span of 11 bases. The CDR3 runs 15 residues.

The chain couples TRBV28 to TRBJ1-2; D may be TRBD1 (6 bases). Germline V gene sequence: CDR1 MDHEN, CDR2 SYDVKM. The germline V and J ends were trimmed by 5 bases and 2 bases, with 12 bases remaining between them. CDR3 size: 14 residues. The CDR3, as DNA: TGTGCCAGCAGTCCGGGGGGACAAAACTATGGCTACACCTTC. Its protein is CASSPGGQNYGYTF.

The genes are TRBV7-2 and TRBJ1-2; no clear D gene. Germline V gene sequence: CDR1 SGHTA, CDR2 FQGNSA. The CDR3 extends over 16 amino acids. V was clipped by 1 base and J by 6 bases, with 18 bases between them. For the CDR3, the DNA is TGTGCCAGCAGCTTAGAGATTTTTGGAGGGAATCATGGCTACACCTTC. Its translation is CASSLEIFGGNHGYTF.

This clone was observed a few times. The chain couples TRBV27 to TRBJ2-5; D might be TRBD2 (5 bases). This CDR3 contains 14 residues. V shed 5 bases and J shed 5 bases, with 15 bases lying between them. Germline V gene lookup returns CDR1 MNHEY and CDR2 SMNVEV (reference sequence). CDR3 in amino acids: CASSPRPIAETQYF. The CDR3, as DNA: TGTGCCAGCAGTCCGAGACCCATAGCGGAGACCCAGTACTTC.

The chain uses TRBV5-5 and TRBJ2-6; possible D gene TRBD1, 6 bases. The germline gives CDR1 SGHKS, CDR2 YYEKEE (reference sequence). The CDR3 length is 18 residues. V gave up 5 bases and J gave up 4 bases, with 22 bases separating them. The CDR3 spells CASSLRDTRPLGANVLTF. CDR3 coding DNA: TGTGCCAGCAGTCTACGGGACACTCGCCCCCTGGGGGCCAACGTCCTGACTTTC.

The chain carries TRBV19 and TRBJ1-3; D is unclear. Looked up from germline, CDR1 is LNHDA and CDR2 is SQIVND (reference sequence). CDR3 size: 14 residues. V lost 1 base and J lost 2, with 6 bases in between. Written as DNA, the CDR3 is TGTGCCAGTAGTATAGCGTCGGCTGGAAACACCATATATTTT. It yields the protein CASSIASAGNTIYF.